The following is a T cell receptor (beta chain) sequence with its context. Its antigen remains unidentified. The sample comes from a study of cytomegalovirus exposure and HLA in healthy donors. Study-level points and caveats: Links to common viral pathogens appeared, in a later analysis, for several of the most significant clusters. Per published accounts, TCR beta sequences correctly predicted the HLA-A and HLA-B alleles of most subjects. Across HLA loci, a later analysis found differing TCR association rates, with DRB1 most and HLA-C fewest.

V was pared by 1 base and J by 0 bases, with 13 bases between. CDR1 and CDR2 from the germline V gene are GTSNPN and SVGIG (reference sequence). The CDR3 has 16 residues. Use of 60 Vbeta and 13 Jbeta primers characterized the PCR. Using immunoSEQ multiplex PCR, the repertoire was profiled, and TCRdb retains in-frame clones only, with some absent. The data contain 100,000 to 150,000 clones, 74% of them singletons. The chain links TRBV30 to TRBJ2-1; D is perhaps TRBD2 (6 bases). Sample: PBMCs. This clonotype was sampled from a man in his forties or fifties in good health and CMV-seropositive. The CDR3 loop reads CAWSGGAPSSYNEQFF. CDR3 DNA sequence: TGTGCCTGGAGTGGCGGGGCGCCGAGCTCCTACAATGAGCAGTTCTTC. Full variable domain (outside the CDR3, taken from reference TRBV30 and TRBJ2-1): SQTIHQWPATLVQPVGSPLSLECTVEGTSNPNLYWYRQAAGRGLQLLFYSVGIGQISSEVPQNLSASRPQDRQFILSSKKLLLSDSGFYLCAWSGGAPSSYNEQFFGPGTRLTVL.